The present T cell receptor (beta chain) was sequenced within a study of T cell clones after liver transplantation. Across the study: Pre-transplant mixed lymphocyte reactions yielded third-party-reactive TCRbeta sequences as comparators for graft-donor-reactive sequences. Notes on the study in general: Post-transplant, graft-donor-reactive CD4 TCRbeta sequences in blood dropped significantly in most of the 8 subjects. Graft donor-reactive T cells possibly entered the graft instead of undergoing deletion.

The method was immunoSEQ multiplex PCR; TCRdb's version includes in-frame clones alone and lacks a portion of them. The sample carries about 75,000 clones, about 85% recorded once. A word on this clone: Its antigen is still unknown.

The germline V gene encodes CDR1 MDHEN and CDR2 SYDVKM. The CDR3 has 15 residues. With 4 bases clipped from V and 3 bases from J, the junction kept 6 bases outside the gene matches. This sample comprised CD4+ T cells from blood, obtained less than 50 months after liver transplant. This chain links TRBV28 with TRBJ2-1, with 7 bases matching TRBD2. The sequence derives from a human patient who received a liver transplant. Some T cells may be supplied by the graft donor. Here the CDR3 reads CASSSLADNYNEQFF. For the CDR3, the DNA is TGTGCCAGCAGTTCGCTAGCGGATAACTACAATGAGCAGTTCTTC.